The subject of this entry is one T cell receptor (beta chain). The method was immunoSEQ multiplex PCR; TCRdb's version includes in-frame clones alone and lacks a portion of them. The table lists roughly 130,000 clones, around nine tenths of them singletons. Regarding time point: blood 2 weeks post-SBRT. Stated treatment: 15 Gy SBRT to primary tumor, nephrectomy 4 weeks later. The source of the sample is a study of radiation and T cells in renal cell carcinoma. Germline V gene data show CDR1 as MDHEN and CDR2 as SYDVKM. The CDR3 extends over 14 amino acids. Germline trimming cut 8 bases from V and 9 bases from J; bases unmatched to any gene: 8.

The source material was blood, sampled from a patient whose treatment included radiotherapy and nephrectomy. J is TRBJ1-6 and V is TRBV28; TRBD1 agrees at 9 bases. The sequence derives from a woman in her seventies with renal cell carcinoma. CDR3 loop: CASRKDRGTSPLHF. For the CDR3, the DNA is TGTGCCAGCCGTAAGGACAGGGGAACTTCACCCCTCCACTTT.